Presented here are 14 T cell receptor beta chains from one specimen sequenced in a study of blood T cell repertoires in COVID-19. Measured with immunoSEQ multiplex PCR; TCRdb has only the in-frame clones, and not every one. The table has hundreds of thousands of clones, nearly 90% seen once. Specimen: PBMCs or T cells enriched from blood (not recorded which). These receptors came from a woman aged 25 to 39 who had recovered from COVID-19.

This clone was picked up one time. The rearrangement links TRBV28 to TRBJ1-5; D is ambiguous. The length of the CDR3 is 14 residues. Germline V CDR1 and CDR2: MDHEN, SYDVKM. Trimming cost V 5 bases and J 0 bases, with 8 bases left between them. DNA for the CDR3: TGTGCCAGCAGTACGGACTCTAGCAATCAGCCCCAGCATTTT. Translation gives CASSTDSSNQPQHF.

The chain joins TRBV5-1 to TRBJ2-3, with D unresolved. With 2 bases removed from V and 5 bases from J, the gap between germline ends came to 6 bases. Germline V CDR1 and CDR2: SGHRS, YFSETQ. CDR3 length equals 12 residues. The CDR3 nucleotides are TGCGCCAGCAGCTTTTCCCGAGATACGCAGTATTTT. Its protein product is CASSFSRDTQYF.

This sequence joins TRBV6-5 and TRBJ2-7; perhaps TRBD2 as D (6 bases). V was shortened by 6 bases and J by 2 bases, with 17 bases between the two germline ends. CDR1 is MNHEY, CDR2 SVGAGI, per germline. This CDR3 region has 15 residues. This CDR3 is CASRWGLHGAYEQYF. CDR3 nucleotide sequence: TGTGCCAGCAGATGGGGACTCCACGGGGCCTACGAGCAGTACTTC.

This chain links TRBV5-1 with TRBJ1-1; D is possibly TRBD1 (5 bases). Germline loops: CDR1 SGHRS, CDR2 YFSETQ. CDR3 length: 15 residues. Trimming shortened V by 4 bases and J by 3 bases, and 16 bases separated the two germline ends. The CDR3 reads CASSLNGGSDTEAFF. In nucleotides, the CDR3 is TGCGCCAGCAGCCTCAACGGGGGGAGCGACACTGAAGCTTTCTTT.

The chain couples TRBV27 to TRBJ2-1; TRBD2 aligns across 14 bases. Germline CDR1 reads MNHEY; CDR2 reads SMNVEV (reference sequence). CDR3 length: 18 residues. V shed 2 bases, J shed 4 bases, and the junction held 7 bases outside the gene matches. The CDR3 spells CASSLRGLAGGSYNEQFF. CDR3 bases: TGTGCCAGCAGTTTACGTGGACTAGCGGGGGGATCATACAATGAGCAGTTCTTC.

The chain uses TRBV19 and TRBJ1-2, with a possible D match to TRBD1 (5 bases). V lost 5 bases and J 0 bases, leaving 13 bases between the germline ends. The CDR3 length is 15 residues. Germline V gene lookup returns CDR1 LNHDA and CDR2 SQIVND (reference sequence). CDR3 DNA sequence: TGTGCCAGTAGTTACCCAGGGTTAGCTAACTATGGCTACACCTTC. It specifies CASSYPGLANYGYTF.

The chain uses TRBV21-1 and TRBJ1-1. TRBV21-1 is shown as a pseudogene. There are 13 residues in the CDR3. CDR3 DNA: TGTGCCAGCAGCAAAGGACCCGGGACTGAAGCTTTCTTT. Amino acids: CASSKGPGTEAFF.

This sequence joins TRBV2 and TRBJ2-1, with 10 bases identical to TRBD1. The CDR3 covers 15 residues. Germline CDR1 is SNHLY and CDR2 is FYNNEI. Trimming took 6 bases from V and 8 from J; bases not matched to a gene: 10. Here the CDR3 reads CASSSPGQGKHEQFF. In DNA, the CDR3 is TGTGCCAGCAGCAGTCCGGGACAGGGGAAACATGAGCAGTTCTTC.

The V gene is TRBV2, the J gene TRBJ2-2; perhaps TRBD1 as D (6 bases). This CDR3 spans 15 amino acids. V dropped 2 bases and J dropped 4 bases, with 11 bases sitting between them. CDR1 and CDR2 (germline): SNHLY, FYNNEI. The DNA of the CDR3 is TGTGCCAGCAGTGAAATAAGAGGGGGCACCGGGGAGCTGTTTTTT. Its protein is CASSEIRGGTGELFF.

The chain is built from TRBV27 and TRBJ2-3; 9 bases match TRBD2. CDR1 MNHEY and CDR2 SMNVEV come from the germline V gene (reference sequence). The CDR3 runs to 17 residues. The V gene end was trimmed by 5 bases and the J gene end by 3 bases; junction bases not matched to a gene: 12. The DNA of the CDR3 is TGTGCCAGCAGTCCTTTCATGGGGCGGGGGGGAACAGATACGCAGTATTTT. Amino acid sequence: CASSPFMGRGGTDTQYF.

The V gene is TRBV5-1, the J gene TRBJ2-5; 9 bases agree with TRBD1. This CDR3 spans 15 amino acids. J was trimmed by 2 bases and V by 4 bases; bases with no gene match: 6. CDR1 is SGHRS, CDR2 YFSETQ, per germline. The CDR3, as DNA: TGCGCCAGCAGCCCCGGGACAGGGTGGCAAGAGACCCAGTACTTC. Its translation is CASSPGTGWQETQYF.

The V call is TRBV5-5, the J call TRBJ1-1, with D perhaps TRBD1 (5 bases). CDR3 length: 13 residues. CDR1 and CDR2 (germline): SGHKS, YYEKEE (reference sequence). Between the trimmed V and J ends, which lost 4 bases and 5 bases, there was a span of 12 bases. The CDR3 DNA reads as TGTGCCAGCAGCGCCTGGGGGGGTACTGAAGCTTTCTTT. Its translation: CASSAWGGTEAFF.

V is TRBV27 and J is TRBJ1-4; TRBD1 might be the D (5 bases). The germline gives CDR1 MNHEY, CDR2 SMNVEV (reference sequence). The CDR3 totals 16 residues. V was pared by 8 bases and J by 0 bases, with 16 bases between. In DNA form, the CDR3 reads TGTGCCAGCTCAACCGCGGGGGGGTCAACTAATGAAAAACTGTTTTTT. This translates into CASSTAGGSTNEKLFF.

This rearrangement joins TRBV2 to TRBJ1-2, with D perhaps matching TRBD1 (5 bases). The V gene's germline CDR1 is SNHLY and CDR2 FYNNEI. V was trimmed by 4 bases and J by 3 bases, leaving 9 bases between them. The CDR3 runs 13 residues. The CDR3 bases are TGTGCCAGCAGTGCCGACAGCTACTATGGCTACACCTTC. It yields the protein CASSADSYYGYTF.